This T cell receptor (beta chain) originates from a study of monozygotic twins with inflammatory bowel disease. Study conclusions and caveats: Especially with disease activity, IBD patients had fewer clonotypes in common with others than healthy twins did. Healthy co-twins showed greater TCRbeta diversity (inverse Simpson) than IBD patients.

Remarks on this clonotype: Its antigen is unknown.

Reprocessing the 5' RACE reads, TCRdb reports a single entry for every CDR3 protein and omits DNA. This table holds 350,000 to 500,000 distinct CDR3 sequences. This TCR came from a human donor with ulcerative colitis or Crohn's disease, or a healthy co-twin of an affected twin (not recorded which). Source material: blood.

The CDR3: CASSRERHTDTQYF. V is TRBV7-2 and J is TRBJ2-3; TCRdb selects TRBD2, and the lack of DNA leaves this call unchecked. The V gene's germline CDR1 is SGHTA and CDR2 FQGNSA. The CDR3 has 14 amino acids.